Sequencing of this T cell receptor (beta chain) was carried out in a study of blood T cell repertoires in COVID-19. Overall study: Whether acute or convalescent, the COVID-19 samples came from the United States, Italy and Spain.

This table comes from immunoSEQ multiplex PCR, and its TCRdb copy is limited to in-frame clones, with some not included. The sample has 200,000 to 300,000 clones, approximately 89% seen once. Germline V lookup: CDR1 SNHLY, CDR2 FYNNEI. With 6 bases clipped from V and 7 bases from J, the junction kept 11 bases outside the gene matches. The length of the CDR3 is 14 residues. The clonotype originates from a woman in her twenties or thirties with acute COVID-19. The sequenced sample was PBMCs or T cells enriched from blood (not recorded which). This chain uses TRBV2 with TRBJ2-7; 8 nucleotides align to TRBD1. As DNA, the CDR3 is TGTGCCAGCAGCCAACAGGGGGTTGGGTCGGAGCAGTACTTC. As protein: CASSQQGVGSEQYF.